The 2 T cell receptor beta chains below all came from one sample that was sequenced in a study of beta chain features in type 1 diabetes. The whole isolated RNA underwent reverse transcription, so sequencing captured expressed TCRB transcripts. The data were produced by immunoSEQ multiplex PCR, yet TCRdb's version contains in-frame clones alone and is incomplete. Of 140,000 to 150,000 clones in the sample, about 10% were seen once. Source material: naive CD4+ T cells from blood. The receptors come from a young man in good health.

This clone was counted only a few times. At the DNA level, this CDR3 is encoded by other sequences in the same sample as well. V usage is TRBV5-1 and J usage is TRBJ2-7; no firm D call. The CDR3 sequence is 14 residues long. Germline values: CDR1 SGHRS, CDR2 YFSETQ. Trimming cost V 0 bases and J 0 bases, with 7 bases left between them. The CDR3 loop is CASSLDPSSYEQYF. DNA for the CDR3: TGCGCCAGCAGCTTGGACCCGAGCTCCTACGAGCAGTACTTC. The full variable domain, completed using reference TRBV5-1 and TRBJ2-7, is KAGVTQTPRYLIKTRGQQVTLSCSPISGHRSVSWYQQTPGQGLQFLFEYFSETQRNKGNFPGRFSGRQFSNSRSEMNVSTLELGDSALYLCASSLDPSSYEQYFGPGTRLTVT.

In this sample, this clone turned up a few times. This chain connects TRBV18 to TRBJ2-2, with no clear D. The CDR3 has 16 residues. V was clipped by 3 bases and J by 1 base, with 12 bases between them. Germline V gives CDR1 KGHSH, CDR2 LQKENI. The CDR3 coding sequence is TGTGCCAGCTCACCTTCAATGGCCCAGAACACCGGGGAGCTGTTTTTT. Translating gives CASSPSMAQNTGELFF.